The T cell receptor (beta chain) described here comes from a study of cytomegalovirus exposure and HLA in healthy donors. Study conclusions and caveats: Association with HLA alleles at 0.05 false discovery rate was found for 15,000 to 20,000 TCR beta sequences in a later analysis. Sequences of the TCR beta chain were said to predict the HLA-A and HLA-B alleles of most subjects accurately. Sequencing artifact likely explains a cluster of highly shared sequence variants.

As for this clone: Its antigen is undetermined.

Germline CDR1 reads MGHRA; CDR2 reads YSYEKL. The CDR3 length is 15 residues. The V end was cut by 3 bases, the J end by 1 base, with 12 bases between. The PCR had 60 Vbeta and 13 Jbeta primers. Sequenced by immunoSEQ multiplex PCR; TCRdb stores in-frame clones only, minus some. The sample holds around 150,000 clones; about 75% are singletons and the top ten take around 1.7%. V and J are TRBV4-1 and TRBJ1-1; D is possibly TRBD1 (6 bases). Sample: PBMCs. The sequence came from a woman aged 30 to 39 in good health and CMV-seronegative. CDR3: CASSHNTGRNTEAFF. For the CDR3, the DNA is TGCGCCAGCAGCCATAATACAGGGAGGAACACTGAAGCTTTCTTT.